The T cell receptor beta chain under discussion was sequenced for a study of T cell changes during pregnancy in multiple sclerosis. Profiling relied on immunoSEQ multiplex PCR, and the TCRdb table lists in-frame clones only, not all of them. The sample lists some 40,000 clones, 89% occurring once. This TCR was sampled from a female donor with multiple sclerosis, enrolled in a pregnancy study. The source was CD4+ T cells from peripheral blood mononuclear cells, collected in the first trimester of pregnancy.

The CDR3 reads CASSEGQGNYNEQFF. CDR3 sequence (DNA): TGTGCCAGCAGCGAAGGACAGGGGAACTACAATGAGCAGTTCTTC. The chain employs TRBV7-2 and TRBJ2-1; TRBD1 matches 9 bases. Trimming cost V 5 bases and J 3 bases; bases outside gene matches: 5. The CDR3 is 15 amino acids. CDR1 is SGHTA and CDR2 is FQGNSA in the germline V gene. Supplemented by reference TRBV7-2 and TRBJ2-1, the full variable domain reads GAGVSQSPSNKVTEKGKDVELRCDPISGHTALYWYRQSLGQGLEFLIYFQGNSAPDKSGLPSDRFSAERTGGSVSTLTIQRTQQEDSAVYLCASSEGQGNYNEQFFGPGTRLTVL.